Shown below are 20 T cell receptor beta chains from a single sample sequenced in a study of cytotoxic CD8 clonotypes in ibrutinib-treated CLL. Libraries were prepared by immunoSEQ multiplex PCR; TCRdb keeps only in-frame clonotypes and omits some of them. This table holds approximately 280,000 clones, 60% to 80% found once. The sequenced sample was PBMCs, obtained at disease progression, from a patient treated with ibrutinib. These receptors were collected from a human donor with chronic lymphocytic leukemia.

DNA of the CDR3: TGTGCCAGCAGTTACTCGAAGGTCTACGAGCAGTACTTC. As protein: CASSYSKVYEQYF. The chain joins TRBV6-6 to TRBJ2-7; D is unresolved. V shed 0 bases and J shed 3 bases, with 6 bases lying between them. CDR1 is MNHNY and CDR2 is SVGAGI in the germline V gene (reference sequence). This CDR3 contains 13 residues.

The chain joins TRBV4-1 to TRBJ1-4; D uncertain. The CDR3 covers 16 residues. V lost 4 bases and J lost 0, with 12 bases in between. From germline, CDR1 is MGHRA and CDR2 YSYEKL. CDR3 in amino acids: CASSPPEGPTNEKLFF. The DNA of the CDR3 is TGCGCCAGCAGCCCCCCGGAGGGCCCAACTAATGAAAAACTGTTTTTT.

CDR3 residues: CASSLTSGRSYEQYF. DNA of the CDR3: TGTGCCAGCTCACTGACTAGCGGGAGATCCTACGAGCAGTACTTC. The J gene is TRBJ2-7, the V gene TRBV18, with 12 bases fitting TRBD2. The CDR3 length is 15 residues. Unmatched junction bases numbered 2, after V lost 4 bases and J lost 1 base. The V gene's germline CDR1 is KGHSH and CDR2 LQKENI.

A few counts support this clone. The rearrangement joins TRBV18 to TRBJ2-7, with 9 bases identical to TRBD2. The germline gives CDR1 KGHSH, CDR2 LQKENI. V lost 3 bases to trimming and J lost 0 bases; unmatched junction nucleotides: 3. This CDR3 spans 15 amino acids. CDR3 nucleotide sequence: TGTGCCAGCTCACCCTTAGCGGGGGACTCCTACGAGCAGTACTTC. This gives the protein CASSPLAGDSYEQYF.

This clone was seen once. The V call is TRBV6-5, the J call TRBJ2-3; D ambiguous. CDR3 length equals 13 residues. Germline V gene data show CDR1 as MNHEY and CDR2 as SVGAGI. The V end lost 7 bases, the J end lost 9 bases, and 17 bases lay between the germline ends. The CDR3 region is CASTNPGYQTQYF. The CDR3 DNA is TGTGCCAGCACCAACCCGGGTTACCAGACGCAGTATTTT.

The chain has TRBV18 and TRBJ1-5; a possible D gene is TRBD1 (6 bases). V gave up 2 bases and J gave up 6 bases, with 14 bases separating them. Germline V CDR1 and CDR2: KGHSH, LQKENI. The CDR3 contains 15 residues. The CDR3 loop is CASSPAAGASQPQHF. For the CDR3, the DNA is TGTGCCAGCTCACCAGCCGCGGGGGCATCTCAGCCCCAGCATTTT.

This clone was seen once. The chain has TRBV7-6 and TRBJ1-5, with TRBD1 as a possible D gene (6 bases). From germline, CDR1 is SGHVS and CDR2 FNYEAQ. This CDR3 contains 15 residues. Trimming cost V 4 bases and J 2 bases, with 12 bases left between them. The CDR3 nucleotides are TGTGCCAGCAGCTCGACGGACAGTCGCAATCAGCCCCAGCATTTT. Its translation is CASSSTDSRNQPQHF.

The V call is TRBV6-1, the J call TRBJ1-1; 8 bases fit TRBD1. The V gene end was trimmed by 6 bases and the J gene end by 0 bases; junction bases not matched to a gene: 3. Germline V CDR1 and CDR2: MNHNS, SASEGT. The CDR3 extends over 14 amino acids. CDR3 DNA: TGTGCCAGCAGCTGGGACAGGTTGAACACTGAAGCTTTCTTT. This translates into CASSWDRLNTEAFF.

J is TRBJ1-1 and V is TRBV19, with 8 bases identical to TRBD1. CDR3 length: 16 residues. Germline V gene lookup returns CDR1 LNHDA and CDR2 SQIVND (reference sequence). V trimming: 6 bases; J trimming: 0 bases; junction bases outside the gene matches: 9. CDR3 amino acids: CASSDRGPALNTEAFF. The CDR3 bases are TGTGCCAGTAGCGACAGGGGCCCTGCCCTGAACACTGAAGCTTTCTTT.

The CDR3 sequence: CASSLTLAGNNEQFF. The CDR3 bases are TGTGCCAGCAGCTTAACCCTGGCGGGAAACAATGAGCAGTTCTTC. The chain links TRBV7-2 to TRBJ2-1; TRBD2 might be the D (6 bases). The germline V gene encodes CDR1 SGHTA and CDR2 FQGNSA. This CDR3 region has 15 residues. The V end lost 2 bases, the J end lost 5 bases, and 13 bases lay between the germline ends. Based on the CDR3 plus reference TRBV7-2 and TRBJ2-1, the full variable domain is GAGVSQSPSNKVTEKGKDVELRCDPISGHTALYWYRQSLGQGLEFLIYFQGNSAPDKSGLPSDRFSAERTGGSVSTLTIQRTQQEDSAVYLCASSLTLAGNNEQFFGPGTRLTVL.

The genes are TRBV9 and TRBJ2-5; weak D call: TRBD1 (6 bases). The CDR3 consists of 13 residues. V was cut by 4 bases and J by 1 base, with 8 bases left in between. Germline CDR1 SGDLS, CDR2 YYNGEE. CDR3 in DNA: TGTGCCAGCAGCCAACAGGGCCAAGAGACCCAGTACTTC. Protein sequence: CASSQQGQETQYF.

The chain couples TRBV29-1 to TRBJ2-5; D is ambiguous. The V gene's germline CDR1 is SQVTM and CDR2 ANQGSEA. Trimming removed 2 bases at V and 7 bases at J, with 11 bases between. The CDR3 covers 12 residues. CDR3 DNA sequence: TGCAGCGTTGAACGATCCATAGGGACCCAGTACTTC. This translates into CSVERSIGTQYF.

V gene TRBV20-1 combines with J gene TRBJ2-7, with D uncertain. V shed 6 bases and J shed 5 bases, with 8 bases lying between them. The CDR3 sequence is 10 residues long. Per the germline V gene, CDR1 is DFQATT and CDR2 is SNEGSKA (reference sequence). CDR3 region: CSAGPDEQYF. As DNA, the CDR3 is TGCAGTGCGGGCCCGGACGAGCAGTACTTC.

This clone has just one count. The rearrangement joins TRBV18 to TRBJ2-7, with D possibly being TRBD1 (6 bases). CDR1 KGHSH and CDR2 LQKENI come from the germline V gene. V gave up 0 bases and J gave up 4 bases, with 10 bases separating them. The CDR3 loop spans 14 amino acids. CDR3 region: CASSPPAGVYEQYF. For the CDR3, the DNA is TGTGCCAGCTCACCACCGGCAGGGGTTTACGAGCAGTACTTC.

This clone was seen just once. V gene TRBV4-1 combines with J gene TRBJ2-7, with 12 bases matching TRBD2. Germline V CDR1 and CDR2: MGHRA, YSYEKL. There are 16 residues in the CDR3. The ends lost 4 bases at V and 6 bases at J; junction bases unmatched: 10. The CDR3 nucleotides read TGCGCCAGCAGCCGTGGACTAGCGGGATGGGGGCTCGAGCAGTACTTC. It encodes CASSRGLAGWGLEQYF.

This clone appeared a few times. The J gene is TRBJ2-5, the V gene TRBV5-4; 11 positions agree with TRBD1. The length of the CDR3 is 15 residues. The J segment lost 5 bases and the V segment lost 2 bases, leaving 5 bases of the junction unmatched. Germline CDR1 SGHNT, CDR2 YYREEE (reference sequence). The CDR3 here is CASSFVDRGRETQYF. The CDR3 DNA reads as TGTGCCAGCAGCTTCGTGGACAGGGGGCGGGAGACCCAGTACTTC.

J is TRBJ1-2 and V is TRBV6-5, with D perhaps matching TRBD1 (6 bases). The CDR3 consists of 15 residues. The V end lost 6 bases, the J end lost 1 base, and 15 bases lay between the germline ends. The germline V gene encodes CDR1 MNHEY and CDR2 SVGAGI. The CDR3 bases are TGTGCCAGCAGCCGCCAGGGACACATTAACTATGGCTACACCTTC. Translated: CASSRQGHINYGYTF.

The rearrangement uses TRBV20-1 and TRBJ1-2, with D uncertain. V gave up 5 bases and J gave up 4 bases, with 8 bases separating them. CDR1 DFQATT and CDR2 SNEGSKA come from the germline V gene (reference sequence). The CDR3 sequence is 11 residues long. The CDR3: CSAPLLYGYTF. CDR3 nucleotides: TGCAGTGCTCCGCTTCTCTATGGCTACACCTTC.

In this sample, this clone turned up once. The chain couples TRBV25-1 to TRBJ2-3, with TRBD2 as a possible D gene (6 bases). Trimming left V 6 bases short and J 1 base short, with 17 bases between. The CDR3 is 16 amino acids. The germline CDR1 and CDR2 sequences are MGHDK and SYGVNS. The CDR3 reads CASSKGRPGGTDTQYF. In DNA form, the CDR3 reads TGTGCCAGCAGCAAGGGCAGACCGGGGGGCACAGATACGCAGTATTTT. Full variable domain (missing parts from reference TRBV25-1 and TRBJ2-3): EADIYQTPRYLVIGTGKKITLECSQTMGHDKMYWYQQDPGMELHLIHYSYGVNSTEKGDLSSESTVSRIRTEHFPLTLESARPSHTSQYLCASSKGRPGGTDTQYFGPGTRLTVL.

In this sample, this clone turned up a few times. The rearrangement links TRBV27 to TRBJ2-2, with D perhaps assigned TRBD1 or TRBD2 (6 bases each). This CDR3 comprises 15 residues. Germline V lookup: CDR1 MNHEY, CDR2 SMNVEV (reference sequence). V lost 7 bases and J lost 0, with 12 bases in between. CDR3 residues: CASTKGGTNTGELFF. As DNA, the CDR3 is TGTGCCAGCACCAAGGGGGGAACGAACACCGGGGAGCTGTTTTTT.